Each of the 8 T cell receptor beta chains below was sequenced from the same sample in a study of T cells in Graves' hyperthyroidism and ophthalmopathy. TCR beta CDR3 regions were amplified from RNA transcripts. First-round RT-PCR targeting the TCR CDR3 was performed with the HTBI primer set. TCRdb re-analysed the multiplex PCR reads in MiXCR, keeping a single row per CDR3 protein. The top ten clones hold 8.4% of a sample with about 720,000 distinct CDR3 sequences, approximately 16% of them seen once. Sequences were obtained from blood. The source of these receptors is a man younger than 30 with Graves' hyperthyroidism.

This clonotype was detected many times. This chain uses TRBV20-1 with TRBJ2-7; perhaps TRBD2 as D (6 bases). The CDR3 runs 11 residues. Germline CDR1 and CDR2: DFQATT and SNEGSKA (reference sequence). V was pared by 5 bases and J by 3 bases, with 8 bases between. The CDR3 bases are TGCAGTGCTTACGGGGGCTACGAGCAGTACTTC. Protein: CSAYGGYEQYF.

This clonotype came up a few times. The chain recombines TRBV10-3 with TRBJ1-5; D is unresolved. Germline V lookup: CDR1 ENHRY, CDR2 SYGVKD. V lost 3 bases and J lost 6, with 9 bases in between. The CDR3 covers 13 residues. The CDR3 DNA reads TGTGCCATCAGTGATATGGGGTCTCAGCCCCAGCATTTT. Residues: CAISDMGSQPQHF.

The DNA for the CDR3 is TGTGCCAGCAGTTCCTCCCCCGGGGGCAGGGGGATGAGCACCGGGGAGCTGTTTTTT. Its translation is CASSSSPGGRGMSTGELFF. The chain couples TRBV6-5 to TRBJ2-2; tentative D call: TRBD1 (7 bases). V gave up 4 bases and J gave up 4 bases, with 25 bases separating them. This CDR3 is 19 amino acids long. CDR1 and CDR2 from the germline V gene are MNHEY and SVGAGI.

This clonotype was seen at least ten times. The chain recombines TRBV30 with TRBJ2-3, with no clear D. CDR3 length equals 14 residues. V was cut by 5 bases and J by 0 bases, with 12 bases left in between. Per germline, CDR1 GTSNPN and CDR2 SVGIG (reference sequence). CDR3 amino acids: CAWGSWASTDTQYF. The CDR3 bases are TGTGCCTGGGGAAGCTGGGCTAGCACAGATACGCAGTATTTT.

Only a few counts were recorded for this clonotype. V gene TRBV9 combines with J gene TRBJ2-3, with 8 bases lining up with TRBD2. The germline V gene encodes CDR1 SGDLS and CDR2 YYNGEE. This CDR3 contains 16 residues. J was trimmed by 0 bases and V by 2 bases; bases with no gene match: 5. CDR3 sequence reads: CASSVEAGASTDTQYF. DNA for the CDR3: TGTGCCAGCAGCGTTGAAGCGGGAGCGAGCACAGATACGCAGTATTTT.

There are many counts of this clonotype. The chain employs TRBV28 and TRBJ2-7; possibly TRBD2 for D (6 bases). The CDR3 totals 16 residues. In germline, CDR1 is MDHEN, CDR2 SYDVKM. Trimming took off 3 bases at V and 4 bases at J, with 19 bases between the two ends. CDR3 sequence (DNA): TGTGCCAGCAGTTTCTTCAAAGCGGGCCCGGGTTACGAGCAGTACTTC. The encoded protein is CASSFFKAGPGYEQYF.

The chain links TRBV6-1 to TRBJ2-7; no reliable D call. CDR1 MNHNS and CDR2 SASEGT come from the germline V gene. The ends were cut back, 5 bases at V and 7 bases at J, with 15 bases in the middle. The CDR3 sequence is 13 residues long. CDR3 amino acids: CASSSGPPREQYF. The CDR3 coding sequence is TGTGCCAGCAGTTCAGGCCCGCCTCGGGAGCAGTACTTC.

This chain joins TRBV24-1 and TRBJ2-5; 14 bases line up with TRBD2. The CDR3 runs 14 residues. The germline V gene has CDR1 KGHDR and CDR2 SFDVKD. The V segment lost 9 bases and the J segment 1 base; nucleotides outside the gene matches: 0. The CDR3 is CATGLAGGQETQYF. The DNA for the CDR3 is TGTGCCACCGGACTAGCGGGGGGCCAAGAGACCCAGTACTTC.